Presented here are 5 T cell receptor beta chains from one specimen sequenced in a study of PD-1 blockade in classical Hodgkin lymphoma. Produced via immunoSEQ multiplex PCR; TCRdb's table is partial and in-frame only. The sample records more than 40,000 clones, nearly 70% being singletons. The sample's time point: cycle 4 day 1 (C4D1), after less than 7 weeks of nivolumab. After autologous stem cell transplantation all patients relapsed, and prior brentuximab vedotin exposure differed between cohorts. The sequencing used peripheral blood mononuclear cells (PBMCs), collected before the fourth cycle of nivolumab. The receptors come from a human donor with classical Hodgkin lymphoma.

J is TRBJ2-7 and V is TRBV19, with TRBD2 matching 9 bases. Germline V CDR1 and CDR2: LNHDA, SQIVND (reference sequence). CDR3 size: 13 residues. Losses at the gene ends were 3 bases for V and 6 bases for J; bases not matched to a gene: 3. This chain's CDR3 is CASSMGLAPEQYF. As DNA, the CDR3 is TGTGCCAGTAGTATGGGACTAGCTCCCGAGCAGTACTTC.

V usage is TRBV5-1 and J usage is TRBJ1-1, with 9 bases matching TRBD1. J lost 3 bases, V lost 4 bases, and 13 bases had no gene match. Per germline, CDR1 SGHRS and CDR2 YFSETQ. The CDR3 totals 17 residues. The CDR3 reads CASSPGTGGGRDTEAFF. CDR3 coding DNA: TGCGCCAGCAGCCCAGGAACAGGGGGCGGAAGGGACACTGAAGCTTTCTTT.

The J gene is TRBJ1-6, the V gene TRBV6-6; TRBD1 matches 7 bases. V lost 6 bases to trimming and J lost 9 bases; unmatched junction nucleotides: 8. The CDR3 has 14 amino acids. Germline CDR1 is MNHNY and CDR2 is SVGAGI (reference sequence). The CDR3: CASSRLGTVSPLHF. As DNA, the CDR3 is TGTGCCAGCAGCAGATTAGGGACAGTTTCACCCCTCCACTTT.

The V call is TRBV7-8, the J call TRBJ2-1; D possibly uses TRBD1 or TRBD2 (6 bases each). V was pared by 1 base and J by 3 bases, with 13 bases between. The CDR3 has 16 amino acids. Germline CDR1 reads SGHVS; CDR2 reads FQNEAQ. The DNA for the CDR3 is TGTGCCAGCAGCTTAGTACGGGGGCACTACTACAATGAGCAGTTCTTC. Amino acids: CASSLVRGHYYNEQFF.

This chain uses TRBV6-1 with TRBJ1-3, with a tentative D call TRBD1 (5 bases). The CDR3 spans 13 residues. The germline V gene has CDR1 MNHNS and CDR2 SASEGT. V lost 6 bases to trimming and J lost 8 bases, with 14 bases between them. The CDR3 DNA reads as TGTGCCAGCAGCTTCTTCGGGGGAGACACCATATATTTT. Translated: CASSFFGGDTIYF.